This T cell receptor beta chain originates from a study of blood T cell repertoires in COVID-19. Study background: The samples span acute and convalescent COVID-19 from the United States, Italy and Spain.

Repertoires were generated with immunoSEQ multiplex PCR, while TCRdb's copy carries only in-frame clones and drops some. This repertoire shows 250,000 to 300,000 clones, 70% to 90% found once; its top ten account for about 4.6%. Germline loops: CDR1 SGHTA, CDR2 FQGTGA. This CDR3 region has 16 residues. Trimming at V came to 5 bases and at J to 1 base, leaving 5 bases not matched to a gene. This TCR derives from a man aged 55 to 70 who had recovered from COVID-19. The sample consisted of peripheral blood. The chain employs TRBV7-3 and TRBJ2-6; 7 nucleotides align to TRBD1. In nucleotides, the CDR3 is TGTGCCAGCAGCCCCAACAGGGGATCTGGGGCCAACGTCCTGACTTTC. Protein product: CASSPNRGSGANVLTF. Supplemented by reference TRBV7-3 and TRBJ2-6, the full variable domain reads GAGVSQTPSNKVTEKGKYVELRCDPISGHTALYWYRQSLGQGPEFLIYFQGTGAADDSGLPNDRFFAVRPEGSVSTLKIQRTERGDSAVYLCASSPNRGSGANVLTFGAGSRLTVL.